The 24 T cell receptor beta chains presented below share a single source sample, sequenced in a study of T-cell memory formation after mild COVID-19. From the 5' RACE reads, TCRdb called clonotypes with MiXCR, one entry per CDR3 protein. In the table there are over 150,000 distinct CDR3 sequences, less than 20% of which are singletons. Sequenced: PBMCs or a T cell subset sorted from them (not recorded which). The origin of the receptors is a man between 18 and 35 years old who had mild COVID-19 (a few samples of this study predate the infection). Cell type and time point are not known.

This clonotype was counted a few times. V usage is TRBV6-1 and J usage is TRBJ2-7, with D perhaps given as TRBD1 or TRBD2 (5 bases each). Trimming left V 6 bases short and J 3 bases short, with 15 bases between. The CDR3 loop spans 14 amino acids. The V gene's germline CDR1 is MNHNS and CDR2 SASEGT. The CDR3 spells CASSLPEGRYEQYF. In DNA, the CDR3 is TGTGCCAGCAGCCTCCCCGAGGGGCGCTACGAGCAGTACTTC.

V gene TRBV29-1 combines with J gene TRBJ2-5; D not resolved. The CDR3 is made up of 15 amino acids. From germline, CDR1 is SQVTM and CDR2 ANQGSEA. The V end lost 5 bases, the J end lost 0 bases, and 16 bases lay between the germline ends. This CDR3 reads CSVSPFGTYQETQYF. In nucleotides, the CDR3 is TGCAGCGTTTCCCCTTTTGGAACGTACCAAGAGACCCAGTACTTC. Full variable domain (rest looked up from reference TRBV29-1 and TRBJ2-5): SAVISQKPSRDICQRGTSLTIQCQVDSQVTMMFWYRQQPGQSLTLIATANQGSEATYESGFVIDKFPISRPNLTFSTLTVSNMSPEDSSIYLCSVSPFGTYQETQYFGPGTRLLVL.

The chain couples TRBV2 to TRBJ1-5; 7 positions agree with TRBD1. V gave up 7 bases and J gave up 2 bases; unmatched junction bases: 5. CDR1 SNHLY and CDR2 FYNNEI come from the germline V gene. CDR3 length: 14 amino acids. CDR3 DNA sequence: TGTGCCAGCAATCTCAGGGGGGGCAATCAGCCCCAGCATTTT. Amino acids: CASNLRGGNQPQHF.

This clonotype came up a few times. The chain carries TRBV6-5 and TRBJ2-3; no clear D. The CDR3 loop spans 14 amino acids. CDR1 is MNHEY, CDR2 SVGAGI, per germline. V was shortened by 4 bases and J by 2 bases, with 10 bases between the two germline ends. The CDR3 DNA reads TGTGCCAGCAGTTTACGGACCTTCACAGATACGCAGTATTTT. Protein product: CASSLRTFTDTQYF.

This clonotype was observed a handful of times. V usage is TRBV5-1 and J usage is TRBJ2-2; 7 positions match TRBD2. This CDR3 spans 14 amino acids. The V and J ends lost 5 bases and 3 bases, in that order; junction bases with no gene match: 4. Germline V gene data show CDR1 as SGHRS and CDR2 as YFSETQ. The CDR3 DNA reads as TGCGCCAGCAGTCCAGCGGGGCACACCGGGGAGCTGTTTTTT. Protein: CASSPAGHTGELFF.

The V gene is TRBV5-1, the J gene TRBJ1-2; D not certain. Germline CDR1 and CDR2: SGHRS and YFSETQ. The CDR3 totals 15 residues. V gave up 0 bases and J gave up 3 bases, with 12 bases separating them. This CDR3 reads CASSLDLGFDYGYTF. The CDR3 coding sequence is TGCGCCAGCAGCTTGGATCTGGGATTTGACTATGGCTACACCTTC.

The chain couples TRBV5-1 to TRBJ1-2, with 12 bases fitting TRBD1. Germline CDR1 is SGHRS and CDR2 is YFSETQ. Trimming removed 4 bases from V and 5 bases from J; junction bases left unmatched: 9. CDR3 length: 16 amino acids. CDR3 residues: CASSDGGTGGAYGYTF. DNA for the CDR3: TGCGCCAGCAGCGATGGAGGGACAGGGGGCGCATATGGCTACACCTTC.

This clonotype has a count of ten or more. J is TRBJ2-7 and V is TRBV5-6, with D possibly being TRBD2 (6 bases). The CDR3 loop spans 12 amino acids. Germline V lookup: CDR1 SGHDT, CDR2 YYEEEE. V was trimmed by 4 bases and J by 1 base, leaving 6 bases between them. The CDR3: CASSGTSYEQYF. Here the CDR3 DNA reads TGTGCCAGCAGCGGGACTTCCTACGAGCAGTACTTC.

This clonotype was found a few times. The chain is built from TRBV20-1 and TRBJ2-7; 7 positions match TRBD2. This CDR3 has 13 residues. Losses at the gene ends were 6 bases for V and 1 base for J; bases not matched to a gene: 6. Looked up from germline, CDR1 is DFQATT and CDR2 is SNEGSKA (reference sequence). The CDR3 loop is CSATGGLSYEQYF. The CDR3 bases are TGCAGTGCGACCGGGGGACTATCCTACGAGCAGTACTTC.

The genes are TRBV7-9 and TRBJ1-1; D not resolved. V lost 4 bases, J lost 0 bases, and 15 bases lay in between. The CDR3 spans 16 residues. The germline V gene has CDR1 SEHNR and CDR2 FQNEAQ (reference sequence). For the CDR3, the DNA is TGTGCCAGCAGCTCCCTGGTGCGGATCATGAACACTGAAGCTTTCTTT. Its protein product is CASSSLVRIMNTEAFF.

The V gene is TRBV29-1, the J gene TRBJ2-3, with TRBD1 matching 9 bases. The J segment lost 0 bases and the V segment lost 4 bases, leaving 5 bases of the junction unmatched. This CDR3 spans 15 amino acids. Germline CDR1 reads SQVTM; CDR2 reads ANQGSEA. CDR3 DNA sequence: TGCAGCGTTGGCTTGACAGGGGGAAGCACAGATACGCAGTATTTT. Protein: CSVGLTGGSTDTQYF.

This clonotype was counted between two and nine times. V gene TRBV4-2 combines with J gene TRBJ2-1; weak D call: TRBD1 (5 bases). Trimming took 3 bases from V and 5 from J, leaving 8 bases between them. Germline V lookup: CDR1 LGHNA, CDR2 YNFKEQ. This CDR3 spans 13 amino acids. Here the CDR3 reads CASSQQGDNEQFF. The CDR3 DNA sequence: TGTGCCAGCAGCCAGCAGGGTGACAATGAGCAGTTCTTC.

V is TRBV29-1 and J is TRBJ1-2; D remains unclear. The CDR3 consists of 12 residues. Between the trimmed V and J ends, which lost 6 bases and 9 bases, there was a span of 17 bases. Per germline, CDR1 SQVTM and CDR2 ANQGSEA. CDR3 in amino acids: CSVARSRGSYTF. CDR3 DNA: TGCAGCGTAGCGCGGTCCCGGGGAAGCTACACCTTC.

The DNA of the CDR3 is TGTGCCAGCAGTCCTTGGGACATTTTGGCAGATACGCAGTATTTT. Its translation is CASSPWDILADTQYF. V and J are TRBV12-3 or TRBV12-4 and TRBJ2-3, with D possibly TRBD1 on 6 matching bases. The CDR3 covers 15 residues. V lost 5 bases and J 4 bases, leaving 16 bases between the germline ends.

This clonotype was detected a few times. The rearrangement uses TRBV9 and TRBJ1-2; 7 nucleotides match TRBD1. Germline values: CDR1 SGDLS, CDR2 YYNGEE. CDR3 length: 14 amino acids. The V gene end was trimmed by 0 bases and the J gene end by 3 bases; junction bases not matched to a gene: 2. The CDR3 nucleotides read TGTGCCAGCAGCGTAGGAGGGACAGACTATGGCTACACCTTC. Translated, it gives CASSVGGTDYGYTF.

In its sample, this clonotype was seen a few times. The CDR3 region is CASSPSGSWRDEQFF. For the CDR3, the DNA is TGTGCCAGCAGCCCTAGTGGGTCCTGGAGGGATGAGCAGTTCTTC. The V and J genes are TRBV11-2 and TRBJ2-1; maybe TRBD2 (6 bases). Per the germline V gene, CDR1 is SGHAT and CDR2 is FQNNGV. This CDR3 region has 15 residues. V lost 5 bases to trimming and J lost 8 bases, with 19 bases between them.

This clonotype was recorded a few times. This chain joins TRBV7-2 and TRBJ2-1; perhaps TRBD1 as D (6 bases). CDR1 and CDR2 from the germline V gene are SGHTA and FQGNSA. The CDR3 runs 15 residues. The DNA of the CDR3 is TGTGCTTCAACGCCACACACAGGGACCCCATTTGAGCAGTTCTTC. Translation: CASTPHTGTPFEQFF.

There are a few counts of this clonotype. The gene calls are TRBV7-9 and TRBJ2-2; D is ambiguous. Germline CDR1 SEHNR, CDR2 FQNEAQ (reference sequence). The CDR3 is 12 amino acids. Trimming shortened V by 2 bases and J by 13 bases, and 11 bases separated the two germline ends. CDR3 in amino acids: CASSLYPIGLFF. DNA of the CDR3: TGTGCCAGCAGCTTATATCCCATCGGGCTGTTTTTT. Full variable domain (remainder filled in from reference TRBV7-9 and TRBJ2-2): DTGVSQNPRHKITKRGQNVTFRCDPISEHNRLYWYRQTLGQGPEFLTYFQNEAQLEKSRLLSDRFSAERPKGSFSTLEIQRTEQGDSAMYLCASSLYPIGLFFGEGSRLTVL.

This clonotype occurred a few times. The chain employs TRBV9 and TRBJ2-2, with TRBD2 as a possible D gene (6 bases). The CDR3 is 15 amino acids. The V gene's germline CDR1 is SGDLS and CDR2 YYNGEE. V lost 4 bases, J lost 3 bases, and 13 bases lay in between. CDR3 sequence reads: CASSPQRVYTGELFF. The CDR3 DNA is TGTGCCAGCAGCCCCCAGCGGGTATACACCGGGGAGCTGTTTTTT.

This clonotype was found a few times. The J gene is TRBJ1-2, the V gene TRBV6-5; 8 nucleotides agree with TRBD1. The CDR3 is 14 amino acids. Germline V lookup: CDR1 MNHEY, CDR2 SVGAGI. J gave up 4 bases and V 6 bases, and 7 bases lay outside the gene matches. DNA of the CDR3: TGTGCCAGCAGACCAAGGACAGGGTTCTATGGCTACACCTTC. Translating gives CASRPRTGFYGYTF.

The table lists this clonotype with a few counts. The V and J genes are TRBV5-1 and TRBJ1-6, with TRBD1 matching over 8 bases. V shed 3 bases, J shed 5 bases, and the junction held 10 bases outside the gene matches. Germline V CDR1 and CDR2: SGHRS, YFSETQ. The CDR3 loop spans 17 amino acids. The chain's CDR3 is CASSSTTGELDNSPLHF. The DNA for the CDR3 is TGCGCCAGCAGCTCGACGACAGGGGAGCTCGATAATTCACCCCTCCACTTT.

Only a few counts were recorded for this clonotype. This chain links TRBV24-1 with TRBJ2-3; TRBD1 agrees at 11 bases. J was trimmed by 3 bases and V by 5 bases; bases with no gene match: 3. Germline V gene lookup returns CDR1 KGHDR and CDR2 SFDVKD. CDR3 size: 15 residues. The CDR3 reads CATSVGTGGTDTQYF. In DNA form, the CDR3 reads TGTGCCACCAGTGTTGGGACAGGGGGGACAGATACGCAGTATTTT.

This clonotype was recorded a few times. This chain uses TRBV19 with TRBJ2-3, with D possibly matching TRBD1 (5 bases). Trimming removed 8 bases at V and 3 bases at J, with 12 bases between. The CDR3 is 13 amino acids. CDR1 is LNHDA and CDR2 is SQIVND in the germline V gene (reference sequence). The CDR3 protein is CASGAQMTDTQYF. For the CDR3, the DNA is TGTGCCAGTGGGGCACAGATGACAGATACGCAGTATTTT.

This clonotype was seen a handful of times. The CDR3 DNA follows: TGTGCCAGCAGCTTCGCTCAGGGGACACTATACAATGAGCAGTTCTTC. Translating it yields CASSFAQGTLYNEQFF. This chain uses TRBV11-2 with TRBJ2-1; TRBD1 might be the D (6 bases). The CDR3 is 16 residues long. From germline, CDR1 is SGHAT and CDR2 FQNNGV. The V gene lost 3 bases and the J gene lost 4 bases, with 16 bases spanning the gap.